This TCR beta chain was recovered during a study of blood T cell repertoires in COVID-19. This CDR3 contains 15 residues. J was trimmed by 1 base and V by 5 bases; bases with no gene match: 3. Per germline, CDR1 SNHLY and CDR2 FYNNEI. Only in-frame clones appear in the TCRdb table, and some are missing; sequencing was by immunoSEQ multiplex PCR. This table holds about 58,000 clones, 78% found once. The sequenced sample consisted of peripheral blood. J is TRBJ2-7 and V is TRBV2; 12 positions agree with TRBD2. This receptor was identified in a human donor in a cohort sampled during active COVID-19. The CDR3 spells CASSQGTSGSYEQYF. The CDR3 nucleotides are TGTGCCAGCAGTCAGGGGACTAGCGGGTCCTACGAGCAGTACTTC.